The 20 T cell receptor beta chains in this list originate from one sample, sequenced in a study of blood T cell repertoires in COVID-19. Using immunoSEQ multiplex PCR, the repertoire was profiled, and TCRdb retains in-frame clones only, with some absent. The sample consists of 370,000 or so clones, around 87% of them appearing once. The sample comprised PBMCs or T cells enriched from blood (not recorded which). These receptors were obtained from a man younger than 40 who had recovered from COVID-19.

V usage is TRBV7-9 and J usage is TRBJ1-2; TRBD1 is a possible D gene (6 bases). Deletions cut 3 bases from V and 6 bases from J, with 20 bases between. Per the germline V gene, CDR1 is SEHNR and CDR2 is FQNEAQ (reference sequence). CDR3 length: 16 amino acids. CDR3 nucleotides: TGTGCCAGCAGCTTCCGTCAGGGGCCCTTTGTCCATGGCTACACCTTC. This translates into CASSFRQGPFVHGYTF.

CDR3 sequence reads: CASSSGGLAQHF. The CDR3 DNA reads TGTGCCAGCAGCTCAGGGGGCTTGGCCCAGCATTTT. The rearrangement links TRBV7-9 to TRBJ1-5; TRBD1 matches at 8 bases. CDR1 and CDR2 from the germline V gene are SEHNR and FQNEAQ (reference sequence). The V segment lost 4 bases and the J segment 11 bases; nucleotides outside the gene matches: 4. This CDR3 spans 12 amino acids.

The chain combines TRBV5-6 with TRBJ1-5, with TRBD1 as a possible D gene (5 bases). The CDR3 contains 13 residues. With 0 bases removed from V and 7 bases from J, the gap between germline ends came to 8 bases. CDR1 and CDR2 from the germline V gene are SGHDT and YYEEEE. CDR3 coding DNA: TGTGCCAGCAGCTTGGCGGGGGTCCAGCCCCAGCATTTT. Translating it yields CASSLAGVQPQHF.

Worth noting for this clone: Other DNA sequences in this sample translate to the same CDR3. The DNA for the CDR3 is TGTGCCAGCTCACCGACAGGGGGCATTCAGCCCCAGCATTTT. This encodes CASSPTGGIQPQHF. The rearrangement joins TRBV18 to TRBJ1-5; 10 bases map to TRBD1. This CDR3 has 14 amino acids. Germline V lookup: CDR1 KGHSH, CDR2 LQKENI. The V gene end was trimmed by 3 bases and the J gene end by 6 bases; junction bases not matched to a gene: 2.

This chain uses TRBV10-3 with TRBJ2-1; 9 bases map to TRBD1. Losses at the gene ends were 4 bases for V and 0 bases for J; bases not matched to a gene: 4. Germline CDR1 reads ENHRY; CDR2 reads SYGVKD. The CDR3 is 16 amino acids. The CDR3 region is CAISGGQGPSYNEQFF. The DNA for the CDR3 is TGTGCCATCAGTGGGGGACAGGGCCCCTCCTACAATGAGCAGTTCTTC.

J is TRBJ1-1 and V is TRBV27; 7 nucleotides line up with TRBD1. With V trimmed by 4 bases and J by 4 bases, 6 bases remained unmatched. The germline V gene has CDR1 MNHEY and CDR2 SMNVEV (reference sequence). CDR3 size: 14 residues. CDR3: CASSSTGSGTEAFF. In DNA, the CDR3 is TGTGCCAGCAGTTCGACAGGGTCCGGCACTGAAGCTTTCTTT.

J is TRBJ2-2 and V is TRBV7-6; a possible D gene is TRBD2 (6 bases). The CDR3 totals 14 residues. The germline CDR1 and CDR2 sequences are SGHVS and FNYEAQ. V was shortened by 3 bases and J by 1 base, with 6 bases between the two germline ends. CDR3: CASSLGGNTGELFF. CDR3 bases: TGTGCCAGCAGCTTGGGGGGGAACACCGGGGAGCTGTTTTTT.

This clone is a singleton in its sample. The chain carries TRBV9 and TRBJ1-4, with D unresolved. This CDR3 comprises 16 residues. Trimming pared 3 bases from V and 1 base from J, leaving 13 bases between. Germline CDR1 is SGDLS and CDR2 is YYNGEE. The CDR3 spells CASSGHRAGTNEKLFF. CDR3 DNA sequence: TGTGCCAGCAGCGGCCATCGGGCGGGAACTAATGAAAAACTGTTTTTT.

This clone was seen a single time. The CDR3 is CASSLGGQGVADTQYF. CDR3 sequence (DNA): TGTGCCAGCAGCTTGGGGGGACAGGGGGTGGCAGATACGCAGTATTTT. The chain is built from TRBV7-6 and TRBJ2-3, with 11 bases identical to TRBD1. The V gene's germline CDR1 is SGHVS and CDR2 FNYEAQ. V lost 3 bases, J lost 4 bases, and 6 bases stayed unmatched. The CDR3 length is 16 residues.

V gene TRBV2 combines with J gene TRBJ1-4, with 8 bases matching TRBD1. J lost 8 bases, V lost 5 bases, and 7 bases had no gene match. Germline V gene sequence: CDR1 SNHLY, CDR2 FYNNEI. This CDR3 has 14 amino acids. The DNA of the CDR3 is TGTGCCAGCAGTTCTCAGGGGGCAGGGGAAAAACTGTTTTTT. The encoded protein is CASSSQGAGEKLFF.

The CDR3 protein is CASSQWTGSQETQYF. CDR3 nucleotide sequence: TGCGCCAGCAGCCAGTGGACAGGGAGTCAAGAGACCCAGTACTTC. This chain uses TRBV4-1 with TRBJ2-5; 8 positions match TRBD1. V was pared by 3 bases and J by 2 bases, with 5 bases of the junction left unmatched. The CDR3 length is 15 residues. The V gene's germline CDR1 is MGHRA and CDR2 YSYEKL.

This chain joins TRBV7-2 and TRBJ1-1, with D possibly matching TRBD1 (5 bases). The CDR3 length is 15 residues. Germline V gene data show CDR1 as SGHTA and CDR2 as FQGNSA. V was shortened by 5 bases and J by 11 bases, with 24 bases between the two germline ends. The CDR3 region is CASSLRLGGGAYAFF. DNA for the CDR3: TGTGCCAGCAGCCTACGACTCGGCGGGGGTGCCTATGCTTTCTTT.

This rearrangement joins TRBV30 to TRBJ1-6; D is unclear. The CDR3 is 14 amino acids. Germline-derived CDR1 and CDR2 are GTSNPN and SVGIG (reference sequence). Trimming shortened V by 3 bases and J by 6 bases, and 12 bases separated the two germline ends. CDR3 sequence (DNA): TGTGCCTGGAGCATGGCGAGGAGTAATTCACCCCTCCACTTT. Its protein is CAWSMARSNSPLHF.

J is TRBJ2-3 and V is TRBV4-2; 8 nucleotides agree with TRBD2. After removal of 0 bases from V and 0 bases from J, the junction contained 8 bases not matched to a gene. There are 18 residues in the CDR3. Germline V gene data show CDR1 as LGHNA and CDR2 as YNFKEQ. The CDR3 is CASSQEAGATTSTDTQYF. The CDR3 nucleotides are TGTGCCAGCAGCCAAGAAGCGGGGGCCACCACTAGCACAGATACGCAGTATTTT.

This chain uses TRBV13 with TRBJ1-6; a possible D gene is TRBD1 (6 bases). Trimming removed 4 bases at V and 8 bases at J, with 12 bases between. This CDR3 region has 14 residues. The germline V gene encodes CDR1 PRHDT and CDR2 FYEKMQ (reference sequence). The CDR3 is CASSSAPGDSPLHF. DNA for the CDR3: TGTGCCAGCAGCTCCGCCCCAGGGGATTCACCCCTCCACTTT.

This chain uses TRBV13 with TRBJ1-5, with D perhaps TRBD1 (6 bases). CDR1 PRHDT and CDR2 FYEKMQ come from the germline V gene (reference sequence). V was trimmed by 11 bases and J by 7 bases, leaving 15 bases between them. This CDR3 region has 12 residues. The CDR3: CASGIGGQPQHF. CDR3 sequence (DNA): TGTGCCTCCGGGATAGGGGGACAGCCCCAGCATTTT.

CDR3 sequence: CASSLDYETQYF. The CDR3 nucleotides are TGCGCCAGCAGCTTGGACTACGAGACCCAGTACTTC. The chain recombines TRBV5-1 with TRBJ2-5; unclear D gene. The germline V gene has CDR1 SGHRS and CDR2 YFSETQ. V was shortened by 0 bases and J by 5 bases, with 5 bases between the two germline ends. This CDR3 comprises 12 residues.

The rearrangement links TRBV6-5 to TRBJ1-5; the match to TRBD1 covers 9 bases. Losses at the gene ends were 4 bases for V and 7 bases for J; bases not matched to a gene: 11. The V gene's germline CDR1 is MNHEY and CDR2 SVGAGI. This CDR3 is 16 amino acids long. The CDR3: CASSSLGQGFLQPQHF. The CDR3 DNA reads TGTGCCAGCAGTTCGTTGGGACAGGGTTTTTTGCAGCCCCAGCATTTT.

The rearrangement links TRBV6-2 or TRBV6-3 to TRBJ2-1, with D perhaps TRBD1 (6 bases). Between the trimmed V and J ends, which lost 6 bases and 0 bases, there was a span of 15 bases. Per the germline V gene, CDR1 is MNHEY and CDR2 is SVGEGT. The CDR3 length is 16 residues. DNA for the CDR3: TGTGCCAGCAGCTTGATAGACAGGAGCTCCTACAATGAGCAGTTCTTC. Protein: CASSLIDRSSYNEQFF.

This chain uses TRBV19 with TRBJ1-1; perhaps TRBD1 as D (5 bases). Germline V gene data show CDR1 as LNHDA and CDR2 as SQIVND (reference sequence). The CDR3 runs 14 residues. Deletions cut 7 bases from V and 1 base from J, with 13 bases between. DNA of the CDR3: TGTGCCAGTACCATGTGGGGCACGAACACTGAAGCTTTCTTT. Its translation: CASTMWGTNTEAFF.